The 25 T cell receptor beta chains below all came from one sample that was sequenced in a study of T-cell memory formation after mild COVID-19. Via MiXCR, TCRdb re-called the 5' RACE reads, giving one row per CDR3 protein. The repertoire has roughly 560,000 distinct CDR3 sequences, roughly 20% of them found once; the top ten carry approximately 13%. Sequencing input: PBMCs or a T cell subset sorted from them (not recorded which). The receptors derive from an adult woman who had mild COVID-19 (a few samples of this study predate the infection). Cell type and time point are not known.

This clonotype was observed a few times. V usage is TRBV10-3 and J usage is TRBJ2-5, with D hard to call. Trimming left V 3 bases short and J 7 bases short, with 12 bases between. This CDR3 has 13 residues. In germline, CDR1 is ENHRY, CDR2 SYGVKD. CDR3: CAISDGGSGTQYF. The CDR3 region has the DNA TGTGCCATCAGTGACGGCGGCTCGGGGACCCAGTACTTC.

This chain uses TRBV7-9 with TRBJ1-6, with 9 bases aligning to TRBD1. This CDR3 contains 15 residues. V dropped 4 bases and J dropped 6; count of bases not matched to a gene: 4. CDR1 and CDR2 (germline): SEHNR, FQNEAQ (reference sequence). Here the CDR3 reads CASSSQGAFNSPLHF. DNA of the CDR3: TGTGCCAGCAGCTCACAGGGGGCGTTTAATTCACCCCTCCACTTT.

This clonotype was detected a few times. The chain is built from TRBV10-3 and TRBJ1-1; no clear D gene. The CDR3 totals 13 residues. Trimming left V 3 bases short and J 0 bases short, with 5 bases between. Germline CDR1 reads ENHRY; CDR2 reads SYGVKD. CDR3 amino acids: CAISEEMNTEAFF. The CDR3 DNA reads as TGTGCCATCAGTGAAGAGATGAACACTGAAGCTTTCTTT.

This clonotype was observed a few times. This rearrangement joins TRBV20-1 to TRBJ2-3, with 10 bases aligning to TRBD2. With V trimmed by 3 bases and J by 3 bases, 15 bases remained unmatched. Germline assignment: CDR1 DFQATT and CDR2 SNEGSKA (reference sequence). This CDR3 is built from 18 residues. The CDR3 DNA sequence: TGCAGTGCTAGCGATACCCTTAGACTAGCGGGCGGTACAGATACGCAGTATTTT. This encodes CSASDTLRLAGGTDTQYF.

The rearrangement joins TRBV12-3 or TRBV12-4 to TRBJ2-7, with D perhaps TRBD2 (6 bases). V lost 6 bases, J lost 0 bases, and 12 bases lay in between. The CDR3 totals 14 residues. For the CDR3, the DNA is TGTGCCAGCAGGCGAGGGGAGGCCTCCTACGAGCAGTACTTC. Its translation is CASRRGEASYEQYF.

This clonotype has more than one count but fewer than ten. The rearrangement links TRBV5-6 to TRBJ1-2, with 9 nucleotides matching TRBD1. The germline CDR1 and CDR2 sequences are SGHDT and YYEEEE. V was pared by 6 bases and J by 8 bases, with 8 bases of the junction left unmatched. The CDR3 covers 13 residues. The CDR3 spells CASKPGQGFGYTF. The CDR3 region has the DNA TGTGCCAGCAAACCGGGACAGGGCTTCGGCTACACCTTC.

V gene TRBV15 combines with J gene TRBJ2-7, with D maybe TRBD2 (5 bases). V lost 0 bases, J lost 1 base, and 13 bases lay in between. Germline CDR1 and CDR2: LNHNV and YYDKDF (reference sequence). There are 16 residues in the CDR3. CDR3 sequence (DNA): TGTGCCACCAGCAGAGAAGGGCTAGCTGATTCCTACGAGCAGTACTTC. As protein: CATSREGLADSYEQYF. Based on the CDR3 plus reference TRBV15 and TRBJ2-7, the full variable domain is DAMVIQNPRYQVTQFGKPVTLSCSQTLNHNVMYWYQQKSSQAPKLLFHYYDKDFNNEADTPDNFQSRRPNTSFCFLDIRSPGLGDTAMYLCATSREGLADSYEQYFGPGTRLTVT.

This clonotype was seen only a few times. The gene calls are TRBV24-1 and TRBJ2-2; D might be TRBD1 or TRBD2, each matching 5 bases. The CDR3 sequence is 15 residues long. CDR1 and CDR2 (germline): KGHDR, SFDVKD. V lost 2 bases to trimming and J lost 5 bases, with 11 bases between them. CDR3 DNA: TGTGCCACCAGTGATTGGGCAGGGACGACCGGGGAGCTGTTTTTT. Its translation is CATSDWAGTTGELFF.

This clonotype was found a few times. The rearrangement links TRBV5-6 to TRBJ2-3; 7 bases align to TRBD1. The CDR3 loop spans 17 amino acids. V trimming: 5 bases; J trimming: 4 bases; junction bases outside the gene matches: 16. Looked up from germline, CDR1 is SGHDT and CDR2 is YYEEEE. The CDR3 loop reads CASRILRRDSGADTQYF. The CDR3, as DNA: TGTGCCAGCAGAATTCTCCGCCGGGACAGTGGGGCAGATACGCAGTATTTT. Full variable domain (remainder filled in from reference TRBV5-6 and TRBJ2-3): DAGVTQSPTHLIKTRGQQVTLRCSPKSGHDTVSWYQQALGQGPQFIFQYYEEEERQRGNFPDRFSGHQFPNYSSELNVNALLLGDSALYLCASRILRRDSGADTQYFGPGTRLTVL.

This clonotype was detected only a few times. The chain is built from TRBV6-2 or TRBV6-3 and TRBJ2-7, with D unclear. The V gene lost 6 bases and the J gene lost 3 bases, with 12 bases spanning the gap. The CDR3 runs to 13 residues. Germline-derived CDR1 and CDR2 are MNHEY and SVGEGT. This CDR3 reads CASRESWSYEQYF. CDR3 nucleotides: TGTGCCAGCAGGGAGTCTTGGAGCTACGAGCAGTACTTC.

The V gene is TRBV7-9, the J gene TRBJ1-1; D remains ambiguous. Per germline, CDR1 SEHNR and CDR2 FQNEAQ (reference sequence). The CDR3 runs to 16 residues. V was clipped by 4 bases and J by 2 bases, with 17 bases between them. The CDR3 spells CASSSPEGVPNTEAFF. CDR3 sequence (DNA): TGTGCCAGCAGCTCGCCGGAGGGAGTTCCAAACACTGAAGCTTTCTTT.

This clonotype showed up just a few times. The chain recombines TRBV5-5 with TRBJ1-1; D is unresolved. Per the germline V gene, CDR1 is SGHKS and CDR2 is YYEKEE (reference sequence). Deletions cut 6 bases from V and 0 bases from J, with 15 bases between. This CDR3 has 15 amino acids. The chain's CDR3 is CASTPTGRLNTEAFF. For the CDR3, the DNA is TGTGCCAGCACCCCCACGGGCAGGCTGAACACTGAAGCTTTCTTT. Filled out from reference TRBV5-5 and TRBJ1-1, the complete variable domain reads DAGVTQSPTHLIKTRGQQVTLRCSPISGHKSVSWYQQVLGQGPQFIFQYYEKEERGRGNFPDRFSARQFPNYSSELNVNALLLGDSALYLCASTPTGRLNTEAFFGQGTRLTVV.

This clonotype has a handful of counts. The chain employs TRBV19 and TRBJ1-2; 7 bases match TRBD1. CDR1 LNHDA and CDR2 SQIVND come from the germline V gene (reference sequence). The trim removed 6 bases at V and 4 bases at J, leaving 5 bases unmatched. The CDR3 is made up of 13 amino acids. The CDR3 DNA is TGTGCCAGTAGGACAGGGCTTTTCTATGGCTACACCTTC. Translation: CASRTGLFYGYTF.

V usage is TRBV6-5 and J usage is TRBJ1-2, with D tentatively TRBD1 (5 bases). The ends were cut back, 2 bases at V and 2 bases at J, with 12 bases in the middle. Germline V gene lookup returns CDR1 MNHEY and CDR2 SVGAGI. This CDR3 spans 15 amino acids. CDR3: CASSYVGGSNYGYTF. In DNA form, the CDR3 reads TGTGCCAGCAGTTACGTGGGGGGATCAAACTATGGCTACACCTTC.

This chain connects TRBV20-1 to TRBJ2-1; 8 positions agree with TRBD2. The CDR3 sequence is 15 residues long. V lost 5 bases and J lost 4; bases outside the gene matches: 10. The germline V gene encodes CDR1 DFQATT and CDR2 SNEGSKA (reference sequence). CDR3: CSAPGGAAGYNEQFF. The DNA for the CDR3 is TGCAGTGCTCCGGGGGGGGCAGCCGGGTACAATGAGCAGTTCTTC.

This sequence joins TRBV2 and TRBJ2-1; 8 bases match TRBD2. Germline values: CDR1 SNHLY, CDR2 FYNNEI. Trimming at V came to 5 bases and at J to 3 bases, leaving 9 bases not matched to a gene. The CDR3 contains 16 residues. The CDR3 nucleotides are TGTGCCAGCAGTTCCCGATCGAGCGGGGGCTACAATGAGCAGTTCTTC. Translation gives CASSSRSSGGYNEQFF.

This clonotype was seen only a few times. This chain connects TRBV6-2 or TRBV6-3 to TRBJ2-3; TRBD2 aligns across 8 bases. CDR1 and CDR2 (germline): MNHEY, SVGEGT. The length of the CDR3 is 15 residues. Trimming removed 6 bases from V and 0 bases from J; junction bases left unmatched: 5. The CDR3: CASRRAGVSTDTQYF. Here the CDR3 DNA reads TGTGCCAGCAGGAGAGCGGGAGTTAGCACAGATACGCAGTATTTT.

The chain has TRBV3-1 and TRBJ1-1; D perhaps matches TRBD1 (5 bases). In germline, CDR1 is LGHDT, CDR2 YNNKEL (reference sequence). The V and J ends lost 2 bases and 1 base respectively, with 14 bases between them. CDR3 length equals 16 residues. CDR3 loop: CASSQRRKGWNTEAFF. For the CDR3, the DNA is TGTGCCAGCAGCCAACGAAGAAAGGGGTGGAACACTGAAGCTTTCTTT.

This clonotype was observed a few times. The chain uses TRBV7-3 and TRBJ2-7; no firm D call. Deletions cut 3 bases from V and 8 bases from J, with 17 bases between. This CDR3 has 14 amino acids. Germline V gene lookup returns CDR1 SGHTA and CDR2 FQGTGA. In DNA form, the CDR3 reads TGTGCCAGCAGCTTGGGCGGTGCGGCAGAAAAGCAGTACTTC. This translates into CASSLGGAAEKQYF.

This clonotype was picked up many times. J is TRBJ2-2 and V is TRBV11-2; 10 bases map to TRBD1. CDR3 length: 16 residues. V was pared by 1 base and J by 7 bases, with 6 bases of the junction left unmatched. The germline V gene encodes CDR1 SGHAT and CDR2 FQNNGV. For the CDR3, the DNA is TGTGCCAGCAGCTTAGGTCGACAGGGGGCTCACGGGGAGCTGTTTTTT. Its translation: CASSLGRQGAHGELFF.

This clonotype was recorded a few times. The chain joins TRBV6-5 to TRBJ2-2; D gene unclear. Germline assignment: CDR1 MNHEY and CDR2 SVGAGI. The CDR3 is made up of 15 amino acids. The V end lost 6 bases, the J end lost 6 bases, and 17 bases lay between the germline ends. DNA of the CDR3: TGTGCCAGCAGCCTAAGGCCGGAAATGCCCGGGGAGCTGTTTTTT. It codes for CASSLRPEMPGELFF.

This clonotype was found a few times. The rearrangement links TRBV3-1 to TRBJ1-2, with unresolved D. The germline V and J ends were trimmed by 2 bases and 8 bases, with 12 bases remaining between them. The germline CDR1 and CDR2 sequences are LGHDT and YNNKEL (reference sequence). The CDR3 totals 13 residues. DNA for the CDR3: TGTGCCAGCAGCCAAACGACCCAGGCCGGCTACACCTTC. It yields the protein CASSQTTQAGYTF. Combining the CDR3 with reference TRBV3-1 and TRBJ1-2 gives the whole variable domain DTAVSQTPKYLVTQMGNDKSIKCEQNLGHDTMYWYKQDSKKFLKIMFSYNNKELIINETVPNRFSPKSPDKAHLNLHINSLELGDSAVYFCASSQTTQAGYTFGSGTRLTVV.

This clonotype was seen a few times. The chain carries TRBV6-5 and TRBJ2-2; D is possibly TRBD1 (5 bases). The CDR3 length is 15 residues. The germline gives CDR1 MNHEY, CDR2 SVGAGI. Trimming took off 0 bases at V and 6 bases at J, with 11 bases between the two ends. CDR3 DNA sequence: TGTGCCAGCAGTTACTCCACTTCCAGGGCCGGGGAGCTGTTTTTT. It codes for CASSYSTSRAGELFF.

This CDR3 reads CASSFLSAGVVIETQYF. CDR3 nucleotide sequence: TGTGCCAGCAGCTTCCTTTCGGCGGGAGTGGTGATTGAGACCCAGTACTTC. This rearrangement joins TRBV7-2 to TRBJ2-5; 7 bases are shared with TRBD2. V shed 3 bases and J 5 bases; nucleotides not matched to a gene: 15. CDR1 is SGHTA and CDR2 is FQGNSA in the germline V gene. The CDR3 consists of 17 residues.

There are a few counts of this clonotype. This sequence joins TRBV5-1 and TRBJ2-5; D is possibly TRBD1 (6 bases). The germline V gene has CDR1 SGHRS and CDR2 YFSETQ. The CDR3 spans 17 residues. Trimming removed 4 bases from V and 3 bases from J, with 22 bases in between. This chain's CDR3 is CASSRVWDTSREETQYF. CDR3 DNA sequence: TGCGCCAGCAGCCGTGTATGGGACACCTCTAGGGAAGAGACCCAGTACTTC.